The 22 T cell receptor beta chains reported below all come from one sample, sequenced in a study of T cells in Graves' hyperthyroidism and ophthalmopathy. The source material, RNA transcripts, was used to amplify TCR beta CDR3 regions. With the HTBI primer set, the TCR CDR3 went through a first round of RT-PCR. Each CDR3 protein gets one entry after TCRdb re-called the multiplex PCR reads with MiXCR. The sample has fewer than 400,000 distinct CDR3 sequences; 15% to 17% are singletons. The sequencing sample was made of blood. Receptor source: a woman younger than 30 with Graves' hyperthyroidism that later progressed to Graves' ophthalmopathy.

This chain connects TRBV20-1 to TRBJ1-5; weak D call: TRBD1 (5 bases). V shed 3 bases and J shed 3 bases, with 9 bases lying between them. Germline values: CDR1 DFQATT, CDR2 SNEGSKA (reference sequence). The CDR3 length is 13 residues. The CDR3 DNA sequence: TGCAGTGCTAGGGGACGGTTCAATCAGCCCCAGCATTTT. Its translation: CSARGRFNQPQHF.

The chain uses TRBV29-1 and TRBJ2-1; 11 positions agree with TRBD2. This CDR3 is built from 15 residues. V shed 6 bases, J shed 6 bases, and the junction held 10 bases outside the gene matches. Looked up from germline, CDR1 is SQVTM and CDR2 is ANQGSEA. CDR3 protein: CSVEATSGSPNEQFF. DNA of the CDR3: TGCAGCGTAGAGGCTACTAGCGGGAGCCCCAATGAGCAGTTCTTC.

This clonotype has a count of ten or more. The chain uses TRBV7-6 and TRBJ2-7; D is perhaps TRBD1 (6 bases). Germline assignment: CDR1 SGHVS and CDR2 FNYEAQ. Between the trimmed V and J ends, which lost 1 base and 2 bases, there was a span of 12 bases. The CDR3 spans 15 residues. The CDR3 coding sequence is TGTGCCAGCAGCTTAGGCAGCGAGGGGGCCTACGAGCAGTACTTC. Translating it yields CASSLGSEGAYEQYF. Filled out from reference TRBV7-6 and TRBJ2-7, the complete variable domain reads GAGVSQSPRYKVTKRGQDVALRCDPISGHVSLYWYRQALGQGPEFLTYFNYEAQQDKSGLPNDRFSAERPEGSISTLTIQRTEQRDSAMYRCASSLGSEGAYEQYFGPGTRLTVT.

This clonotype was seen ten or more times. The chain has TRBV7-9 and TRBJ2-7, with a tentative D call TRBD1 (6 bases). V dropped 2 bases and J dropped 5 bases, with 16 bases sitting between them. The germline CDR1 and CDR2 sequences are SEHNR and FQNEAQ (reference sequence). The CDR3 runs 15 residues. CDR3 DNA sequence: TGTGCCAGCAGCTTACGGCGGCAGGGGTTTGACGAGCAGTACTTC. As protein: CASSLRRQGFDEQYF.

The V and J genes are TRBV6-1 and TRBJ1-1, with 7 bases lining up with TRBD1. CDR1 and CDR2 (germline): MNHNS, SASEGT. The trim removed 6 bases at V and 5 bases at J, leaving 9 bases unmatched. This CDR3 comprises 14 residues. In DNA, the CDR3 is TGTGCCAGCAGCCCACGGGGGGGACAGACTGAAGCTTTCTTT. Amino acids: CASSPRGGQTEAFF.

This clonotype appeared a few times. V and J are TRBV12-3 or TRBV12-4 and TRBJ2-1; D remains unclear. The CDR3 runs to 16 residues. The germline V and J ends were trimmed by 1 base and 4 bases, with 14 bases remaining between them. Here the CDR3 reads CASSLVDRMNYNEQFF. The CDR3 bases are TGTGCCAGCAGTTTAGTGGATAGGATGAATTACAATGAGCAGTTCTTC.

This clonotype was detected many times. The chain uses TRBV28 and TRBJ2-1; the match to TRBD1 covers 7 bases. Per the germline V gene, CDR1 is MDHEN and CDR2 is SYDVKM. This CDR3 is 15 amino acids long. J gave up 3 bases and V 3 bases, and 5 bases lay outside the gene matches. As DNA, the CDR3 is TGTGCCAGCAGTTTCAGGGGGAATTTCTACAATGAGCAGTTCTTC. As protein: CASSFRGNFYNEQFF.

The CDR3 DNA is TGTGCCAGTAGCCCGACGACAGGGAGCTACGAGCAGTACTTC. It specifies CASSPTTGSYEQYF. V gene TRBV19 combines with J gene TRBJ2-7; 7 bases agree with TRBD1. V gave up 6 bases and J gave up 3 bases; unmatched junction bases: 8. This CDR3 spans 14 amino acids. The germline V gene has CDR1 LNHDA and CDR2 SQIVND (reference sequence). Full variable domain (remainder filled in from reference TRBV19 and TRBJ2-7): DGGITQSPKYLFRKEGQNVTLSCEQNLNHDAMYWYRQDPGQGLRLIYYSQIVNDFQKGDIAEGYSVSREKKESFPLTVTSAQKNPTAFYLCASSPTTGSYEQYFGPGTRLTVT.

This clonotype was counted a few times. V and J are TRBV20-1 and TRBJ1-6, with a weak D call TRBD1 (6 bases). Per the germline V gene, CDR1 is DFQATT and CDR2 is SNEGSKA (reference sequence). V was cut by 2 bases and J by 10 bases, with 15 bases left in between. The CDR3 contains 14 residues. The CDR3 DNA sequence: TGCAGTGCTAGAACGACAGGCCCGGGATCACCCCTCCACTTT. Protein sequence: CSARTTGPGSPLHF.

This clonotype was recorded many times. The chain recombines TRBV12-3 or TRBV12-4 with TRBJ2-2; 7 positions agree with TRBD2. J lost 3 bases, V lost 7 bases, and 23 bases had no gene match. The CDR3 consists of 20 residues. CDR3: CASTHPRETPGRVYTGELFF. The CDR3 bases are TGTGCCAGCACCCACCCGCGGGAGACACCTGGCCGGGTGTACACCGGGGAGCTGTTTTTT.

This clonotype appeared once. The gene calls are TRBV4-3 and TRBJ2-5; 12 positions match TRBD2. Trimming removed 4 bases from V and 5 bases from J; junction bases left unmatched: 14. The CDR3 loop spans 18 amino acids. Germline values: CDR1 LGHNA, CDR2 YSLEER. The DNA for the CDR3 is TGCGCCAGCAGCCGAAAAATAGTACTAGCGGGAGGATGTGAGACCCAGTACTTC. Amino acids: CASSRKIVLAGGCETQYF.

This clonotype appeared many times. J is TRBJ2-1 and V is TRBV28; TRBD1 might be the D (5 bases). Trimming left V 6 bases short and J 0 bases short, with 12 bases between. Looked up from germline, CDR1 is MDHEN and CDR2 is SYDVKM. This CDR3 region has 15 residues. The CDR3 DNA is TGTGCCAGCAGCCCCGGACACCTCTCCTACAATGAGCAGTTCTTC. Its translation: CASSPGHLSYNEQFF.

CDR3 DNA sequence: TGCGCCAGCAGCTCTGGGGCGACTAGCGGGAGTGATGAGCAGTTCTTC. This translates into CASSSGATSGSDEQFF. J is TRBJ2-1 and V is TRBV5-1, with 12 nucleotides matching TRBD2. The germline gives CDR1 SGHRS, CDR2 YFSETQ. The CDR3 covers 16 residues. The trim removed 3 bases at V and 8 bases at J, leaving 9 bases unmatched.

This clonotype was observed many times. The V call is TRBV18, the J call TRBJ1-1, with D unresolved. Looked up from germline, CDR1 is KGHSH and CDR2 is LQKENI. Trimming stripped 4 bases from V and 4 bases from J, with 7 bases between. The CDR3 contains 12 residues. DNA for the CDR3: TGTGCCAGCTCACTGAGAGTCACTGAAGCTTTCTTT. It encodes CASSLRVTEAFF.

This clonotype was counted many times. The chain couples TRBV9 to TRBJ2-7; 9 positions agree with TRBD1. J was trimmed by 3 bases and V by 4 bases; bases with no gene match: 5. Germline V gene sequence: CDR1 SGDLS, CDR2 YYNGEE. This CDR3 spans 14 amino acids. Here the CDR3 DNA reads TGTGCCAGCAGCCCTAGGACAGGGGACTACGAGCAGTACTTC. It translates to CASSPRTGDYEQYF.

This rearrangement joins TRBV12-3 or TRBV12-4 to TRBJ2-7, with D possibly TRBD1 on 5 matching bases. Trimming pared 1 base from V and 6 bases from J, leaving 28 bases between. CDR3 size: 19 residues. The CDR3 nucleotides are TGTGCCAGCAGTTTAGTTGTCACATCCGCTACAGGCCCCCTGTTCGAGCAGTACTTC. Translated, it gives CASSLVVTSATGPLFEQYF.

This clonotype occurred many times. The chain combines TRBV7-9 with TRBJ2-7; 9 bases are shared with TRBD2. V was clipped by 1 base and J by 0 bases; unmatched bases: 10. CDR1 SEHNR and CDR2 FQNEAQ come from the germline V gene (reference sequence). There are 18 residues in the CDR3. The CDR3 loop is CASSLGVLAGLTSYEQYF. CDR3 nucleotides: TGTGCCAGCAGCTTAGGCGTCCTAGCGGGACTCACCTCCTACGAGCAGTACTTC. The full variable domain, completed using reference TRBV7-9 and TRBJ2-7, is DTGVSQNPRHKITKRGQNVTFRCDPISEHNRLYWYRQTLGQGPEFLTYFQNEAQLEKSRLLSDRFSAERPKGSFSTLEIQRTEQGDSAMYLCASSLGVLAGLTSYEQYFGPGTRLTVT.

The table lists this clonotype with a count of one. The junction differs from germline at one of its ends, possibly a read error. The chain uses TRBV5-1 and TRBJ2-3, with TRBD2 matching 13 bases. Germline values: CDR1 SGHRS, CDR2 YFSETQ. This CDR3 is 16 amino acids long. The DNA of the CDR3 is TGCGCCAGCAGCCGGACTAGCGGGAGTAAAACAGGTACGCAGTATTTT. Its translation: CASSRTSGSKTGTQYF.

V gene TRBV6-4 combines with J gene TRBJ2-7; TRBD2 matches at 7 bases. J lost 2 bases, V lost 11 bases, and 12 bases had no gene match. Germline CDR1 and CDR2: MRHNA and SNTAGT. The CDR3 has 14 amino acids. CDR3 sequence (DNA): TGTGCCCCCCGAGGAAGGGACTATCCCTACGAGCAGTACTTC. Its protein product is CAPRGRDYPYEQYF.

The table lists this clonotype with many counts. The chain links TRBV3-1 to TRBJ2-2; TRBD1 matches 9 bases. The J segment lost 5 bases and the V segment lost 4 bases, leaving 5 bases of the junction unmatched. Germline CDR1 is LGHDT and CDR2 is YNNKEL (reference sequence). CDR3 size: 15 residues. The CDR3 loop is CASSLGTGRTGELFF. DNA for the CDR3: TGTGCCAGCAGCCTTGGGACAGGGAGAACCGGGGAGCTGTTTTTT. The full variable domain, in which reference TRBV3-1 and TRBJ2-2 provide the parts outside the CDR3, is DTAVSQTPKYLVTQMGNDKSIKCEQNLGHDTMYWYKQDSKKFLKIMFSYNNKELIINETVPNRFSPKSPDKAHLNLHINSLELGDSAVYFCASSLGTGRTGELFFGEGSRLTVL.

At least ten counts were recorded for this clonotype. The chain has TRBV28 and TRBJ1-2; TRBD1 is a possible D gene (6 bases). The germline V and J ends were trimmed by 3 bases and 0 bases, with 11 bases remaining between them. The CDR3 runs to 15 residues. CDR1 MDHEN and CDR2 SYDVKM come from the germline V gene. The CDR3 reads CASSLRGDSNYGYTF. CDR3 coding DNA: TGTGCCAGCAGTTTGAGGGGGGATTCTAACTATGGCTACACCTTC.

With respect to this clonotype: A much larger clone differs from this one at a single base, so this may be a read error. As DNA, the CDR3 is TGTGCCAGCAGCCCCGGGACTAGCGGGAGGGACGCGGGGGATCAGTTCTTC. Encoded protein: CASSPGTSGRDAGDQFF. The chain recombines TRBV7-9 with TRBJ2-1; TRBD2 agrees at 16 bases. After removal of 5 bases from V and 13 bases from J, the junction contained 14 bases not matched to a gene. The CDR3 runs to 17 residues. CDR1 is SEHNR, CDR2 FQNEAQ, per germline (reference sequence). The variable domain in full, with the rest retrieved from reference TRBV7-9 and TRBJ2-1, is DTGVSQNPRHKITKRGQNVTFRCDPISEHNRLYWYRQTLGQGPEFLTYFQNEAQLEKSRLLSDRFSAERPKGSFSTLEIQRTEQGDSAMYLCASSPGTSGRDAGDQFFGPGTRLTVL.